This TCR beta chain was recovered during a study of regulatory T cells in long-lasting Graves disease. The sample's time point: newly diagnosed GD, antithyroid drugs for less than 3 months. The TCR library was made from RNA extracted from PBMCs. Broader study findings: The researchers studied only peripheral blood, not thyroid tissue.

The germline V and J ends were trimmed by 4 bases and 0 bases, with 11 bases remaining between them. Germline V gene lookup returns CDR1 SGHTA and CDR2 FQGNSA. The CDR3 totals 15 residues. iRepertoire HTBI primers and Arm-PCR of CDR3 regions built TCR beta libraries. Via MiXCR, TCRdb re-called the multiplex PCR reads, giving one row per CDR3 protein. The data show 300,000 to 450,000 distinct CDR3 sequences, less than 20% seen once. This clonotype was seen repeatedly, ten times or more. Its matching antigen is unknown. The TCR comes from a female donor with Graves disease. The chain employs TRBV7-2 and TRBJ2-3, with a tentative D call TRBD2 (6 bases). Source: peripheral blood mononuclear cells (PBMCs), taken at new diagnosis, from a patient treated with antithyroid drugs. In DNA, the CDR3 is TGTGCCAGCAGCTCCCTAGCGACGAGCACAGATACGCAGTATTTT. Protein: CASSSLATSTDTQYF.